This T cell receptor beta chain emerged from a study of cytomegalovirus exposure and HLA in healthy donors. Findings of the study overall: Within an earlier analysis, most TCR beta V segments proved productive either about 87% or about 30% of the time. Despite most TCR sequences being rare, some public TCRs occurred in many donors. Beyond CMV serostatus, there was no information to go on about immune exposure.

13 Jbeta primers and 60 Vbeta primers were used for the PCR. Libraries were prepared by immunoSEQ multiplex PCR; TCRdb keeps only in-frame clonotypes and omits some of them. The sample includes about 150,000 clones, roughly 76% of them seen just once. A word on this clone: The antigen remains undetermined.

Trimming shortened V by 0 bases and J by 6 bases, and 3 bases separated the two germline ends. CDR3 size: 13 residues. Germline loops: CDR1 KGHSH, CDR2 LQKENI. This receptor was obtained from a woman aged 25 to 39 in good health and CMV-seronegative. Sequenced sample: PBMCs. The chain joins TRBV18 to TRBJ2-6; D is unresolved. The CDR3 loop is CASSPPVANVLTF. CDR3 bases: TGTGCCAGCTCACCACCCGTGGCCAACGTCCTGACTTTC.